This T cell receptor (beta chain) was recovered during a study of identical twins. General study results and limits: Without tracking the same donors, conclusions rested on cross-sectional statistical analysis. Sharing of beta out-of-frame sequences by twins showed a weaker excess. The models systematically underestimated how much out-of-frame TCR alpha was shared in monozygotic twins.

Germline V gene data show CDR1 as SGHRS and CDR2 as YFSETQ. This CDR3 has 14 residues. V shed 2 bases and J shed 7 bases, with 16 bases lying between them. TCRdb processed the 5' RACE reads anew with MiXCR; each CDR3 protein has one entry. Here the sample spans approximately 890,000 distinct CDR3 sequences, around an eighth being singletons. As for this clonotype: Its antigen is not identified.

The data were also submitted as part of a second study, on yellow fever vaccine responses in identical twins. From that paper: Twins reportedly had a vaccine T cell response that seemed partly convergent, partly personalized.

The TCR originated in a woman under 30 in good health. Sequencing was carried out using PBMCs. The genes are TRBV5-1 and TRBJ2-7; D might be TRBD1 or TRBD2, each matching 6 bases. CDR3 in DNA: TGCGCCAGCAGCTTCCGGGACACCCGGGGGGAGCAGTACTTC. The encoded protein is CASSFRDTRGEQYF.